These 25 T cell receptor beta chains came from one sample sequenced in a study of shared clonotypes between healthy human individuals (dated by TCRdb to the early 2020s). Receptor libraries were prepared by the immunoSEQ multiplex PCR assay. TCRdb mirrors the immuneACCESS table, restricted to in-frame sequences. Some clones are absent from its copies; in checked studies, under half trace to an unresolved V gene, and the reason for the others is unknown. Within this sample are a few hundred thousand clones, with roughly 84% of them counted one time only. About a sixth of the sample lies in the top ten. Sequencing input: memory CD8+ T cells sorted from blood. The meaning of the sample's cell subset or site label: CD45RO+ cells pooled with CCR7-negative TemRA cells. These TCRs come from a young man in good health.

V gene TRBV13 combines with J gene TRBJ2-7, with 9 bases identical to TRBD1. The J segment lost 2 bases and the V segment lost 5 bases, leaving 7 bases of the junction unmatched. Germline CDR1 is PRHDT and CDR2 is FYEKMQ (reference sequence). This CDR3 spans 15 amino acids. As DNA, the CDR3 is TGTGCCAGCAGCCCCGGCGGACAGGGGCCCTACGAGCAGTACTTC. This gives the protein CASSPGGQGPYEQYF.

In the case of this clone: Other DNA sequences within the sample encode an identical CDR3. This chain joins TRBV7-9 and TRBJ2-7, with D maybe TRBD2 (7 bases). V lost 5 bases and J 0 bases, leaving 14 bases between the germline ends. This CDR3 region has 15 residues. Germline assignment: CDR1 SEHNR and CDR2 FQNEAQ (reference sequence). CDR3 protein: CASSPGGQGSYEQYF. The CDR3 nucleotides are TGTGCCAGCAGCCCCGGGGGGCAGGGCTCCTACGAGCAGTACTTC. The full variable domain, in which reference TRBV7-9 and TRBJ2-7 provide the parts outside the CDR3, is DTGVSQNPRHKITKRGQNVTFRCDPISEHNRLYWYRQTLGQGPEFLTYFQNEAQLEKSRLLSDRFSAERPKGSFSTLEIQRTEQGDSAMYLCASSPGGQGSYEQYFGPGTRLTVT.

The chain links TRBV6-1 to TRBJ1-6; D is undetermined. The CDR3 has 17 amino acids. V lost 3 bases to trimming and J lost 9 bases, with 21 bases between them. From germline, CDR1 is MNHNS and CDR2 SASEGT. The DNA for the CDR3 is TGTGCCAGCAGTGATTTTGGGCCGGTCTTGGGGATTTCACCCCTCCACTTT. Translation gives CASSDFGPVLGISPLHF.

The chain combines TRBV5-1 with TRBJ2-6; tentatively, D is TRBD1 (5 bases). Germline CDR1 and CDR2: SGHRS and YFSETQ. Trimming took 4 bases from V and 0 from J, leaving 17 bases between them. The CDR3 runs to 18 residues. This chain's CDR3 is CASSPPDTSLSGANVLTF. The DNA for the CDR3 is TGCGCCAGCAGCCCCCCGGACACGAGCCTCTCTGGGGCCAACGTCCTGACTTTC.

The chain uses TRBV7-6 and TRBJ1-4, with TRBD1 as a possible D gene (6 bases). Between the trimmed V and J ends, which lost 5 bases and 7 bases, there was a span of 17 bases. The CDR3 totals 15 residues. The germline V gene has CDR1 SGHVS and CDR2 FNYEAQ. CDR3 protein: CASSLERGVFEKLFF. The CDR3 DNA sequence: TGTGCCAGCAGCCTAGAGAGGGGGGTTTTTGAAAAACTGTTTTTT. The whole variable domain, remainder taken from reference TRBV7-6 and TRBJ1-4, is GAGVSQSPRYKVTKRGQDVALRCDPISGHVSLYWYRQALGQGPEFLTYFNYEAQQDKSGLPNDRFSAERPEGSISTLTIQRTEQRDSAMYRCASSLERGVFEKLFFGSGTQLSVL.

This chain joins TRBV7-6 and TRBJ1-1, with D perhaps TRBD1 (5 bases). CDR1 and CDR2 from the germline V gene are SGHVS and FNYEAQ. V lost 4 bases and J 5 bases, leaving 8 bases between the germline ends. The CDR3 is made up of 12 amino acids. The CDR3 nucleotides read TGTGCCAGCAGCTCCTGGGGGACTGAAGCTTTCTTT. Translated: CASSSWGTEAFF.

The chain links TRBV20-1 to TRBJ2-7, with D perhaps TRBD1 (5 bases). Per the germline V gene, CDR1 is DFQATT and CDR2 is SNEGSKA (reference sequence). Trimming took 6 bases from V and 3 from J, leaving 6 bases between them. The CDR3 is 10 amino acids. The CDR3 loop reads CSAGHYEQYF. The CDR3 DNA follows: TGCAGTGCCGGACACTACGAGCAGTACTTC.

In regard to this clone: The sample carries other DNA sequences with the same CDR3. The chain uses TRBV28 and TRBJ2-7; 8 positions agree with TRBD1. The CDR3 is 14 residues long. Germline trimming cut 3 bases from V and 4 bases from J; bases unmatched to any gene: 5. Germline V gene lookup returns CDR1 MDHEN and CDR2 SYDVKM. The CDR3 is CASSFSGTGYEQYF. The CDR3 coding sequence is TGTGCCAGCAGTTTTTCCGGGACAGGTTACGAGCAGTACTTC.

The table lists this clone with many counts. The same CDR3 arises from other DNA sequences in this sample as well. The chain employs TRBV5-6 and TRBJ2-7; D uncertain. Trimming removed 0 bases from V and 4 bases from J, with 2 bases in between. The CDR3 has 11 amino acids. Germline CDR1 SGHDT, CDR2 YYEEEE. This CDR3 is CASSLGYEQYF. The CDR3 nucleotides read TGTGCCAGCAGCTTGGGGTACGAGCAGTACTTC.

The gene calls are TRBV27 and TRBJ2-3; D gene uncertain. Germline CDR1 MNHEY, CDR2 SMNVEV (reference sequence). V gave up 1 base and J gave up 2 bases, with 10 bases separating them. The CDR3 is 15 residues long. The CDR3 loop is CASSLYGVITDTQYF. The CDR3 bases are TGTGCCAGCAGTTTATATGGAGTTATCACAGATACGCAGTATTTT.

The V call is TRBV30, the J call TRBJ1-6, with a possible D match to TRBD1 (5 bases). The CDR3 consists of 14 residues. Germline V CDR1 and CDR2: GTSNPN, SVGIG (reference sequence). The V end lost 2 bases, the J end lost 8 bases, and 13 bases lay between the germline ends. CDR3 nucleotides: TGTGCCTGGAGTCTGGGGGACGGATATTCACCCCTCCACTTT. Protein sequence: CAWSLGDGYSPLHF. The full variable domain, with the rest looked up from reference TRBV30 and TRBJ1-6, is SQTIHQWPATLVQPVGSPLSLECTVEGTSNPNLYWYRQAAGRGLQLLFYSVGIGQISSEVPQNLSASRPQDRQFILSSKKLLLSDSGFYLCAWSLGDGYSPLHFGNGTRLTVT.

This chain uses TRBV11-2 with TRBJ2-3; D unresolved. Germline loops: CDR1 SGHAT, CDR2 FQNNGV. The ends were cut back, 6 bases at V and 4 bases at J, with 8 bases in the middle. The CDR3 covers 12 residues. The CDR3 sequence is CASSINPDTQYF. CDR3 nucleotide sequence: TGTGCCAGCAGTATAAATCCAGATACGCAGTATTTT. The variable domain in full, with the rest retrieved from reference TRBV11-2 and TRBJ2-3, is EAGVAQSPRYKIIEKRQSVAFWCNPISGHATLYWYQQILGQGPKLLIQFQNNGVVDDSQLPKDRFSAERLKGVDSTLKIQPAKLEDSAVYLCASSINPDTQYFGPGTRLTVL.

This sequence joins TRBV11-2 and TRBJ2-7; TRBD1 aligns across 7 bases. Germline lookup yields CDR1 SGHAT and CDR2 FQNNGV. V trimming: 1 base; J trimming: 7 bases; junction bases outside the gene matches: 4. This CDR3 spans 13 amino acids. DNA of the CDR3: TGTGCCAGCAGCTTAGGGACAGGCGGGGAGCAGTACTTC. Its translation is CASSLGTGGEQYF.

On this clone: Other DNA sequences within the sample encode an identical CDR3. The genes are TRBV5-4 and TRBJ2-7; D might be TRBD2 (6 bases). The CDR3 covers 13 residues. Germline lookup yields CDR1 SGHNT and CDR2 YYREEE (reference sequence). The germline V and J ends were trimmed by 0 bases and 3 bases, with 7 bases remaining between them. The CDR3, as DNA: TGTGCCAGCAGCTTGGGGGGAGGCTACGAGCAGTACTTC. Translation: CASSLGGGYEQYF.

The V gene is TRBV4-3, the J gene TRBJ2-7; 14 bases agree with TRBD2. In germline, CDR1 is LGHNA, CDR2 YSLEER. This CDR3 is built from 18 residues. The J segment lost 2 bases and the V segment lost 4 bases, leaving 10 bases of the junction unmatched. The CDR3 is CASSPDPGLAGATYEQYF. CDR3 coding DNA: TGCGCCAGCAGCCCTGACCCGGGACTAGCGGGGGCCACCTACGAGCAGTACTTC.

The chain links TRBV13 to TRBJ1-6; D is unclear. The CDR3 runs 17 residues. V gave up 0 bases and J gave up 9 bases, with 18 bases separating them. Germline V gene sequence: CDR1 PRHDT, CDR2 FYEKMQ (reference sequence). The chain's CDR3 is CASSLGGGPSPGSPLHF. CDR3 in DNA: TGTGCCAGCAGCTTAGGGGGAGGACCATCCCCCGGTTCACCCCTCCACTTT.

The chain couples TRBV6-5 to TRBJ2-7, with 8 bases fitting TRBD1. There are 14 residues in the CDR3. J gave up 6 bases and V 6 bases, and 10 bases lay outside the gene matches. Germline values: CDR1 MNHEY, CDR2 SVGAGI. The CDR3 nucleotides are TGTGCCAGCAGCCCACCCCCGACAGGGGCCGAGCAGTACTTC. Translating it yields CASSPPPTGAEQYF.

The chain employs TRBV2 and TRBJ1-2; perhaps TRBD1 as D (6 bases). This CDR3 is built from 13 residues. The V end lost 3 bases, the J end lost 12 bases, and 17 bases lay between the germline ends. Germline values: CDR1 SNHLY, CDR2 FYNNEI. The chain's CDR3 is CASSDLGTNPDTF. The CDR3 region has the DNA TGTGCCAGCAGTGATTTAGGGACAAACCCCGACACCTTC.

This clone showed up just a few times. The CDR3, as DNA: TGTGCCAGCAGCCGGGACAGGGACGTTTCACCCCTCCACTTT. Amino acids: CASSRDRDVSPLHF. The V call is TRBV6-4, the J call TRBJ1-6; 9 bases agree with TRBD1. Germline V gene lookup returns CDR1 MRHNA and CDR2 SNTAGT. CDR3 length equals 14 residues. V shed 6 bases and J 9 bases; nucleotides not matched to a gene: 6.

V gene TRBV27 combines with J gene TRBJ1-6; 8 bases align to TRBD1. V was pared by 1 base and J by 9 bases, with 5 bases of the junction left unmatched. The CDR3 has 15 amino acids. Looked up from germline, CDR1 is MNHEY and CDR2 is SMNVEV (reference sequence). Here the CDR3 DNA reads TGTGCCAGCAGTTTATATGGGACAGGCTTTTCACCCCTCCACTTT. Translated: CASSLYGTGFSPLHF.

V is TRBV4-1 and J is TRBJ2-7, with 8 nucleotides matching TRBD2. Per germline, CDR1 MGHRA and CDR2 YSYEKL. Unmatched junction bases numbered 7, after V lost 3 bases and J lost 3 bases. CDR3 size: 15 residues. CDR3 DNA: TGCGCCAGCAGCCAGCTCCGGGGGGGGATCTACGAGCAGTACTTC. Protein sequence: CASSQLRGGIYEQYF.

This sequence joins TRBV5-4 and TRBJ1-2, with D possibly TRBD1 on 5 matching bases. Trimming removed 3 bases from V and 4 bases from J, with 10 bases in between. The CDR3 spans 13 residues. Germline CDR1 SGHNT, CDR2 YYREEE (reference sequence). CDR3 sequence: CASSSGSGYGYTF. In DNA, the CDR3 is TGTGCCAGCAGCTCAGGGTCGGGCTATGGCTACACCTTC.

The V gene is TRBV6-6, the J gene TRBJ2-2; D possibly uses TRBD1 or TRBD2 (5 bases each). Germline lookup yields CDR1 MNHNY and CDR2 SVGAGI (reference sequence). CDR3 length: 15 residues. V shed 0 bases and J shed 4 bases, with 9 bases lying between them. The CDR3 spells CASSYSRETTGELFF. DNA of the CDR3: TGTGCCAGCAGTTACTCCAGGGAGACCACCGGGGAGCTGTTTTTT.

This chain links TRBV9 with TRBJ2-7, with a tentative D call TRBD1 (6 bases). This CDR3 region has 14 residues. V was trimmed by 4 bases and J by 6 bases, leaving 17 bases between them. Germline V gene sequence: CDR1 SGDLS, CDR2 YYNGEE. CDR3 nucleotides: TGTGCCAGCAGCTCACGGGACACGGGCATCGAGCAGTACTTC. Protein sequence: CASSSRDTGIEQYF.

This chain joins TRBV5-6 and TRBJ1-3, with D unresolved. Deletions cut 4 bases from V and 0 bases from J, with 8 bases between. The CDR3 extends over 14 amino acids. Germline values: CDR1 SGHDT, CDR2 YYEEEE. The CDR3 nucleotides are TGTGCCAGCAGCGAAGGAAGCTCTGGAAACACCATATATTTT. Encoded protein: CASSEGSSGNTIYF.